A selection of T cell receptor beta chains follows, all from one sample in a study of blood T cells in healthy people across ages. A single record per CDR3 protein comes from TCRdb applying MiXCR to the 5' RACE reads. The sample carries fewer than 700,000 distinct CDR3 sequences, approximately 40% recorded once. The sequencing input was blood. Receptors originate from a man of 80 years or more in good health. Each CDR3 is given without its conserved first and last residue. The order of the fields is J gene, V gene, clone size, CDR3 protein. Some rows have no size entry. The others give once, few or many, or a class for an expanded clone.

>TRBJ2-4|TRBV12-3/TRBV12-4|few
ASSLRDRPRNIQY
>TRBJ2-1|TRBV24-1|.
ATSVGDSLYNEQF
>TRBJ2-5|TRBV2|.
ASSKSGRTQETQY
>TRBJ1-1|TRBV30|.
AWSIQGNTEAF
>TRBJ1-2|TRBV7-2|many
ASSPGTEDGYT
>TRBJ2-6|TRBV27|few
ASSSRGLSGANVLT
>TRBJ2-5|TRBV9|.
ASSVQGAETQY
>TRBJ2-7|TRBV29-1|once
SVPFTSGTTYEQY
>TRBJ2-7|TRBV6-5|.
ASSSRTAYEQY
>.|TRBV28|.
ASSLWQGARINHEQY
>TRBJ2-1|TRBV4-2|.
ASSQDGAGGQIEQF
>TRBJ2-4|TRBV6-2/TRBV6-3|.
ASSLGEEHIQY
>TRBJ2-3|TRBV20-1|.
SARDLFAGVRLGADTQY
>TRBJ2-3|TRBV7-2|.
ASSLVQRFTDTQY
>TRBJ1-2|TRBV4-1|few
ASSQEITGGGYT
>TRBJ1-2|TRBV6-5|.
ASSYFGGDGYT
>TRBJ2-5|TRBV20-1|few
SAPGWLAGGETQY
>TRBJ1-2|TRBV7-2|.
ASSPRSGTGGPLYGYT
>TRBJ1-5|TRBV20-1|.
SARVGTGLDNQPQH
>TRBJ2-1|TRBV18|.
ASSPGQETYNEQF
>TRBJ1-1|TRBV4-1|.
ASSQETGAAF
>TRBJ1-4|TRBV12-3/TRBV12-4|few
ASSFRPNEKLF
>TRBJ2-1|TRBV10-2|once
ASRNRGNEQF
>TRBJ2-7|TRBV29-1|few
SVDGTHSYEQY
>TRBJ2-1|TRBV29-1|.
SVEVVEKEQF
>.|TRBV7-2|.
ASSLSWTSGLAKNIQY
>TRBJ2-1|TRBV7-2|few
ASSLLASGRNEQF
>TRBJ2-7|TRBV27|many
ASSLSGGSYEQY